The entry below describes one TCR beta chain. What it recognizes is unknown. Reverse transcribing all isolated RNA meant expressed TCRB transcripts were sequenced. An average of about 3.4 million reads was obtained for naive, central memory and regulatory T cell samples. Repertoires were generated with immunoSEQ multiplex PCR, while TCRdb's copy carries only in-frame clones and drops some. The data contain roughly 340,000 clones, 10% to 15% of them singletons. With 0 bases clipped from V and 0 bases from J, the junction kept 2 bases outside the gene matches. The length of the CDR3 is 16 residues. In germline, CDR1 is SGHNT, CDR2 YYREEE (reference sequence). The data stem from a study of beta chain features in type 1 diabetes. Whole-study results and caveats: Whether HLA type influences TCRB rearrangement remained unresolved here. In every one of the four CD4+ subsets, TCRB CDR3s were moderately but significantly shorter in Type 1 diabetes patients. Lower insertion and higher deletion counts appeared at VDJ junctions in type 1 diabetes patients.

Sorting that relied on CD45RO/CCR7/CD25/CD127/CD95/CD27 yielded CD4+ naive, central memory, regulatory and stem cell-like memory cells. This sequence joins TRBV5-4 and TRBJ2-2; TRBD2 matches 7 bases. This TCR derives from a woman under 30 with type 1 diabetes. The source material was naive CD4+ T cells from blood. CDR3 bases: TGTGCCAGCAGCTTGGGGCTAGCGGCGAACACCGGGGAGCTGTTTTTT. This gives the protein CASSLGLAANTGELFF. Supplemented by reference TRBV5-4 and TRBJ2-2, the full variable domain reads ETGVTQSPTHLIKTRGQQVTLRCSSQSGHNTVSWYQQALGQGPQFIFQYYREEENGRGNFPPRFSGLQFPNYSSELNVNALELDDSALYLCASSLGLAANTGELFFGEGSRLTVL.